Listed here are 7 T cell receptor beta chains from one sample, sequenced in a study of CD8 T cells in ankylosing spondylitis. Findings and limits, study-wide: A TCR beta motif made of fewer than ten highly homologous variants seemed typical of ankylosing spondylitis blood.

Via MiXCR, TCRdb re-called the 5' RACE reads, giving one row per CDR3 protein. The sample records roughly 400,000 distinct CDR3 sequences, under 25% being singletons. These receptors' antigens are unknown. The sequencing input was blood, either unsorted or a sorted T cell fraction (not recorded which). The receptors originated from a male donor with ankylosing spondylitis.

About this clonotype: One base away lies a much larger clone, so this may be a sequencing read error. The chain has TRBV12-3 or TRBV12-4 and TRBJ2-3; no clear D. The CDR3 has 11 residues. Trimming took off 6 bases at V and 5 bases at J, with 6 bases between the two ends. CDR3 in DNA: TGTGCCAGCAGCATACAAGATACGCAGTATTTT. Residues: CASSIQDTQYF.

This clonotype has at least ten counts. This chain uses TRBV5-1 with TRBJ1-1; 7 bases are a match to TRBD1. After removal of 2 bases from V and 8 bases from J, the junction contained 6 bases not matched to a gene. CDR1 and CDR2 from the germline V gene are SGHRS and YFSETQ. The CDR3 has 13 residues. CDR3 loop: CASSFRGQKEAFF. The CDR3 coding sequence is TGCGCCAGCAGCTTTAGGGGGCAAAAGGAAGCTTTCTTT.

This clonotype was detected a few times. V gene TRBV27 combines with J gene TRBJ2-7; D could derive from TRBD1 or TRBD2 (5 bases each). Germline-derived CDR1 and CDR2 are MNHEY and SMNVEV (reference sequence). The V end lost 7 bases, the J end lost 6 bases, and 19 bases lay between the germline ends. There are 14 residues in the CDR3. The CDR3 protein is CASTPRQGDREQYF. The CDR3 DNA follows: TGTGCCAGCACCCCTCGGCAGGGAGACCGCGAGCAGTACTTC.

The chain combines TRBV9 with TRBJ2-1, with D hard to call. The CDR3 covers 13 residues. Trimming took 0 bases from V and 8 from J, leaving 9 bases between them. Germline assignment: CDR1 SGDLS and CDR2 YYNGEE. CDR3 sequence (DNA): TGTGCCAGCAGCGTAGTCAGAGTCCATGAGCAGTTCTTC. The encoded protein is CASSVVRVHEQFF.

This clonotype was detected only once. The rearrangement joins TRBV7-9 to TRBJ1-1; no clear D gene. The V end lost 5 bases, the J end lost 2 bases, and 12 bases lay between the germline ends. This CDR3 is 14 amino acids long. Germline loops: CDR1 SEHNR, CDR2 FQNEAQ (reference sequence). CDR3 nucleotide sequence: TGTGCCAGCAGCAGTCTCCCGGAAAACACTGAAGCTTTCTTT. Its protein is CASSSLPENTEAFF.

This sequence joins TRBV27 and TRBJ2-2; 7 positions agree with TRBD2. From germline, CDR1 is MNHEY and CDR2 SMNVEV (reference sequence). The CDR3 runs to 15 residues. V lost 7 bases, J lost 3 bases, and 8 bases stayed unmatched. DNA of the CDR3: TGTGCCAGCAACCCGGGGGGAGGGGACACCGGGGAGCTGTTTTTT. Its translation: CASNPGGGDTGELFF.

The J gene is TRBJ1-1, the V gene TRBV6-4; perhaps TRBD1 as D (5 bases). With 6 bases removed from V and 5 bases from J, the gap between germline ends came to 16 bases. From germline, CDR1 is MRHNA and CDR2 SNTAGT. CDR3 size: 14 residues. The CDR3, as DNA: TGTGCCAGCAGCCTTCATTCGGAGGGGACTGAAGCTTTCTTT. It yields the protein CASSLHSEGTEAFF.